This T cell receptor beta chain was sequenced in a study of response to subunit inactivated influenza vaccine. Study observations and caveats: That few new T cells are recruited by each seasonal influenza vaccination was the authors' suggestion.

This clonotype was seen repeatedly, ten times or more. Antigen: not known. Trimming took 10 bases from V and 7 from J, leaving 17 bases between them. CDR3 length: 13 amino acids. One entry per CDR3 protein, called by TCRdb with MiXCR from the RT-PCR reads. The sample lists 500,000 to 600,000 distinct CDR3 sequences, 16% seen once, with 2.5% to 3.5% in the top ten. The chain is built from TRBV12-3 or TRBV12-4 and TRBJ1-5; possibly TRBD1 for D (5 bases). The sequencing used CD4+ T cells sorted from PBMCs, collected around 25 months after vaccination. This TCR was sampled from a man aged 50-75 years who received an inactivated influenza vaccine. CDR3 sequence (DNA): TGTGCCACTGCTCGGGGGGAAGGGCAGCCCCAGCATTTT. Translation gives CATARGEGQPQHF.